This T cell receptor beta chain was recorded in a study of cytomegalovirus exposure and HLA in healthy donors (dated by TCRdb to 2016 to 2017). General notes on the study: A later analysis indicated that the roughly 120 validation repertoires were generated on the platform also employed for the 600 to 750 repertoires of the first cohort. High-throughput TCR immunosequencing, statistical association of individual TCRs with disease status, and machine learning were combined to predict cytomegalovirus infection status. In addition to the first cohort of approximately 670 subjects, a separate validation cohort of 130 or so different subjects was used. The aim of the study was to test whether cataloging public T cell receptors could identify signatures of past pathogen exposure. Broad study findings and their caveats: Cytomegalovirus status was reported to be diagnosed by the classifier with high specificity and sensitivity in both the original and validation cohorts. It was suggested by the authors that the approach could potentially be generalized to other disease states and immunological phenotypes. A total of about 150 TCR beta chains were listed by the study as associated with cytomegalovirus. While some public TCRs were present in many individuals, most TCR sequences turned up only very rarely across donors. A few of the identified cytomegalovirus-associated TCR beta chains were confirmed in vitro to be specific for cytomegalovirus antigens. A later analysis had no HLA typing for the validation cohort, so co-occurrence there was scored across all 120 repertoires. Of the cluster scores, roughly 93% were above 0 in a later analysis, which found that TCRs clustered in the first cohort also tended to co-occur in the roughly 130 validation repertoires.

Separate from the roughly 650-subject first cohort, the validation cohort of 120 subjects was the group to which the donors belonged. Details on this clone: Its specific antigen is unknown. Base qualities are not at hand, and no much larger clone is one base apart.

The library was built by means of the immunoSEQ multiplex PCR assay. The authors' analysis ran thus. A statistical classification framework was built for diagnosing cytomegalovirus status from the catalog of TCR beta chain sequences. TCRdb retrieved this table from immuneACCESS and kept in-frame rearrangements only. Not all clones are present; in checked studies, unresolved V genes account for under half, and no reason is known for the remainder. V, J and clone size were drawn from that table, and D and trimming were deduced from the DNA. The sample records 120,000 or so clones, 89% of which are singletons. About 1.1% of the sample is in the top ten clones. The origin of this receptor is a woman aged 18-30 years in good health and CMV-seronegative. The sequencing input was PBMCs.

The CDR3 has the sequence CASSRGTRSDTQYF. The bases read TGTGCCAGCAGCAGAGGGACTAGATCAGATACGCAGTATTTT. The chain was built from TRBV5-6 and TRBJ2-3, and 8 junctional nucleotides match TRBD2. Here V drops 4 bases and J drops 4 bases, and the junction holds 5 bases not matched to any gene. The CDR3, from cysteine to phenylalanine, totals 14 residues. This entry keeps only the CDR3 DNA: 42 bases, framed from base 1. The germline V gene gives CDR1 as SGHDT and CDR2 as YYEEEE.